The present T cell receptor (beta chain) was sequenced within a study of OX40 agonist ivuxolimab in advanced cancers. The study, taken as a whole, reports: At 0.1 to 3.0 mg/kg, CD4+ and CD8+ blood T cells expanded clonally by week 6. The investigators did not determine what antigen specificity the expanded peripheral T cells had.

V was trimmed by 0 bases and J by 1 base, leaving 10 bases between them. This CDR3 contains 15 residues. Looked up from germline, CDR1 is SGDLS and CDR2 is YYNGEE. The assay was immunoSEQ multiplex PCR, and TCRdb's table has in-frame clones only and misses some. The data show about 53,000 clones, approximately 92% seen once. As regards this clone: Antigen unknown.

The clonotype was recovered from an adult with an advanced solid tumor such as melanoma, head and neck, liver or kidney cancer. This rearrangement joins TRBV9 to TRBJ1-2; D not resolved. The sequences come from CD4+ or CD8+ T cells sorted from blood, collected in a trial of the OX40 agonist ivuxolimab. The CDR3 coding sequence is TGTGCCAGCAGCGTAGGGGAAACTCTTAACTATGGCTACACCTTC. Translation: CASSVGETLNYGYTF. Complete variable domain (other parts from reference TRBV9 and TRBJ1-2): DSGVTQTPKHLITATGQRVTLRCSPRSGDLSVYWYQQSLDQGLQFLIQYYNGEERAKGNILERFSAQQFPDLHSELNLSSLELGDSALYFCASSVGETLNYGYTFGSGTRLTVV.